This T cell receptor (beta chain) came from a study of T cell repertoires in cytomegalovirus infection. This clonotype was found a few times. As yet, its antigen is unknown. Study results and limitations: Summed frequency of public TCR beta families distinguished CMV carriers with the relevant HLA.

TCRdb redid the calling of the reads with MiXCR, one entry per CDR3 protein. Here the sample spans about 320,000 distinct CDR3 sequences, over 7.5% being singletons. Unmatched junction bases numbered 17, after V lost 9 bases and J lost 6 bases. CDR1 and CDR2 from the germline V gene are MNHNY and SVGAGI (reference sequence). This CDR3 region has 17 residues. The specimen was PBMCs. V usage is TRBV6-6 and J usage is TRBJ2-1; TRBD1 agrees at 10 bases. The clonotype originates from a human donor in good health (CMV status not recorded). Some clones in this sample may be carry-over from other donors' samples. The CDR3: CARTRTGGGTSFNEQFF. In DNA form, the CDR3 reads TGTGCCAGAACACGGACAGGGGGGGGGACTAGTTTCAATGAGCAGTTCTTC.